This TCR beta chain was captured by sequencing in a study of PD-1 blockade in mismatch repair-deficient tumors. This clone was detected once. The CDR3 covers 13 residues. V lost 5 bases to trimming and J lost 5 bases, with 13 bases between them. Germline V gene data show CDR1 as SEHNR and CDR2 as FQNEAQ (reference sequence). Some clones are missing from TCRdb's copy, which holds only in-frame ones; the method was immunoSEQ multiplex PCR. The data show some 120,000 clones, with roughly nine tenths seen just once and approximately 13% held by the top ten. V and J are TRBV7-9 and TRBJ2-7; possible D gene TRBD2, 7 bases. The sample here was peripheral blood, taken 44 weeks after starting pembrolizumab. This TCR was recovered from an adult with mismatch repair-deficient cancer. In nucleotides, the CDR3 is TGTGCCAGCAGCCCAAGGGGGGGCCACGAGCAGTACTTC. Its translation: CASSPRGGHEQYF.